These T cell receptor beta chains were read from a single sample in a study of T cell responses to AZD1222 COVID-19 vaccine. The protocol was immunoSEQ multiplex PCR, while the TCRdb copy is restricted to in-frame clones and leaves out a portion. The data show 85,000 to 100,000 clones, just over 90% seen once. This specimen was peripheral blood, taken on day 0 of AZD1222 vaccination. The receptors come from an adult in good health. Both conserved end residues are part of each CDR3. A D gene is named only where the DNA matches it firmly. Rows give clone size only sometimes, using once, few, many, or a class for an expanded clone.

>TRBV19|NA|TRBJ1-2|NA
TGTGCCAGTAGCCCTGGTACCTATGGCTACACCTTC
CASSPGTYGYTF
>TRBV7-2|NA|TRBJ1-2|NA
TGTGCCAGCAGCTTAGGACAAGTCTATGGCTACACCTTC
CASSLGQVYGYTF
>TRBV3-1/TRBV3-2|NA|TRBJ1-1|NA
TGTGCCAGCAGCCACGGAGGGTATGGAGGAGCTTTCTTT
CASSHGGYGGAFF
>TRBV2|TRBD2|TRBJ2-7|NA
TGTGCCAGCAGGAACCTAGCGGGGAACCCCTACGAGCAGTACTTC
CASRNLAGNPYEQYF
>TRBV9|TRBD1|TRBJ2-5|NA
TGTGCCAGCAGCCCGACAGGGAAGGGGGAGACCCAGTACTTC
CASSPTGKGETQYF
>TRBV7-8|TRBD1|TRBJ1-2|NA
TGTGCCAGCAGCTTCCAGGGGGCGGATTATGGCTACACCTTC
CASSFQGADYGYTF
>TRBV10-3|NA|TRBJ1-5|few
TGTGCCATCAGTGAAGGCTCCCAGGGGCAGCCCCAGCATTTT
CAISEGSQGQPQHF
>TRBV7-9|NA|TRBJ2-7|NA
TGTGCCAGCAGCTTAGGGGGCGGATCCTACGAGCAGTACTTC
CASSLGGGSYEQYF
>TRBV6-4|NA|TRBJ1-5|NA
TGTGCCAGCAGTCGACGGCTCCCCGGGGGCAATCAGCCCCAGCATTTT
CASSRRLPGGNQPQHF
>TRBV6-5|NA|TRBJ2-5|NA
TGTGCCAGCAGTTCTCGACCGGACCCTCCCGAAACCCAGTACTTC
CASSSRPDPPETQYF
>TRBV16|TRBD1|TRBJ2-7|NA
TGTGCCAGCAGCCCTTGGATCGGACAGGGGATCCACGAGCAGTACTTC
CASSPWIGQGIHEQYF
>TRBV19|TRBD1|TRBJ1-4|once
TGTGCCAGTAGTGGGGGACAGGGGTATGAAAAACTGTTTTTT
CASSGGQGYEKLFF